This entry lists 26 T cell receptor beta chains sequenced from one sample in a study of OX40 agonist ivuxolimab in advanced cancers. Some clones are missing from TCRdb's copy, which holds only in-frame ones; the method was immunoSEQ multiplex PCR. The repertoire consists of tens of thousands of clones, with approximately 93% occurring once and the leading ten covering around 21%. The sequencing here drew on CD4+ or CD8+ T cells sorted from blood, taken in a trial of the OX40 agonist ivuxolimab. Receptors originate from an adult with an advanced solid tumor such as melanoma, head and neck, liver or kidney cancer.

The chain carries TRBV5-4 and TRBJ1-3; possible D gene TRBD1, 5 bases. The CDR3 is 15 amino acids. Germline-derived CDR1 and CDR2 are SGHNT and YYREEE (reference sequence). With 0 bases removed from V and 2 bases from J, the gap between germline ends came to 9 bases. The CDR3 bases are TGTGCCAGCAGCTTGGTCGGGGACCCTGGAAACACCATATATTTT. Amino acids: CASSLVGDPGNTIYF.

V and J are TRBV4-3 and TRBJ2-5; 10 positions agree with TRBD1. Per the germline V gene, CDR1 is LGHNA and CDR2 is YSLEER. The ends lost 1 base at V and 5 bases at J; junction bases unmatched: 4. The CDR3 length is 15 residues. The CDR3 reads CASSQGTGGVETQYF. The CDR3 nucleotides read TGCGCCAGCAGCCAAGGGACAGGGGGTGTCGAGACCCAGTACTTC.

Of note for this clone: Other DNA sequences from this sample encode an identical CDR3 as well. This chain joins TRBV5-4 and TRBJ2-7; D uncertain. V lost 0 bases to trimming and J lost 0 bases, with 4 bases between them. The CDR3 totals 13 residues. CDR1 and CDR2 from the germline V gene are SGHNT and YYREEE (reference sequence). CDR3 amino acids: CASSLAGSYEQYF. CDR3 DNA: TGTGCCAGCAGCTTGGCAGGCTCCTACGAGCAGTACTTC.

The chain couples TRBV4-1 to TRBJ1-2, with TRBD1 matching 8 bases. Unmatched junction bases numbered 3, after V lost 2 bases and J lost 1 base. Germline V gives CDR1 MGHRA, CDR2 YSYEKL. The CDR3 is made up of 15 amino acids. The CDR3 nucleotides read TGCGCCAGCAGCCAACCGGACAGGGATAACTATGGCTACACCTTC. This sequence encodes CASSQPDRDNYGYTF.

Only one count was recorded for this clone. The chain is built from TRBV5-1 and TRBJ2-6; the match to TRBD2 covers 12 bases. Trimming at V came to 0 bases and at J to 0 bases, leaving 10 bases not matched to a gene. The CDR3 totals 21 residues. CDR1 is SGHRS, CDR2 YFSETQ, per germline. CDR3 sequence: CASSLALAGGPPLSGANVLTF. Written as DNA, the CDR3 is TGCGCCAGCAGCTTGGCCCTAGCGGGAGGGCCCCCCCTCTCTGGGGCCAACGTCCTGACTTTC.

The rearrangement uses TRBV28 and TRBJ2-4; either TRBD1 or TRBD2 may supply D (5 bases each). The V gene lost 5 bases and the J gene lost 7 bases, with 12 bases spanning the gap. This CDR3 region has 13 residues. Germline values: CDR1 MDHEN, CDR2 SYDVKM. The CDR3 DNA is TGTGCCAGCAGTACGGACGAGGGGAACATTCAGTACTTC. Translation gives CASSTDEGNIQYF.

The genes are TRBV5-3 and TRBJ1-3; D call uncertain. TRBV5-3 is filed as an ORF, its function uncertain. The ends were cut back, 1 base at V and 2 bases at J, with 7 bases in the middle. CDR3 size: 14 residues. The CDR3 sequence is CARSLSYPGNTIYF. The CDR3 DNA is TGTGCCAGAAGCTTGTCATACCCTGGAAACACCATATATTTT.

The V gene is TRBV4-1, the J gene TRBJ2-3; D is possibly TRBD1 (5 bases). The CDR3 totals 16 residues. Trimming removed 1 base at V and 0 bases at J, with 11 bases between. The germline CDR1 and CDR2 sequences are MGHRA and YSYEKL. The CDR3 protein is CASSQGLGASTDTQYF. CDR3 DNA sequence: TGCGCCAGCAGCCAAGGGTTAGGGGCTAGCACAGATACGCAGTATTTT.

The gene calls are TRBV7-9 and TRBJ2-1, with D maybe TRBD2 (5 bases). Per the germline V gene, CDR1 is SEHNR and CDR2 is FQNEAQ (reference sequence). The CDR3 length is 15 residues. Trimming left V 3 bases short and J 0 bases short, with 9 bases between. The CDR3, as DNA: TGTGCCAGCAGCTTGGAGGCAAGCTCCTACAATGAGCAGTTCTTC. This translates into CASSLEASSYNEQFF.

This chain uses TRBV29-1 with TRBJ1-1; D not resolved. The V end lost 1 base, the J end lost 4 bases, and 10 bases lay between the germline ends. The CDR3 is made up of 13 amino acids. CDR1 is SQVTM and CDR2 is ANQGSEA in the germline V gene. CDR3 in DNA: TGCAGCGTTGAAGGGGGAAGTATCACTGAAGCTTTCTTT. Its protein is CSVEGGSITEAFF.

V and J are TRBV7-6 and TRBJ2-3, with TRBD2 as a possible D gene (5 bases). Trimming cost V 5 bases and J 5 bases, with 20 bases left between them. Per the germline V gene, CDR1 is SGHVS and CDR2 is FNYEAQ. This CDR3 region has 16 residues. CDR3 loop: CASSLGEGGLEDTQYF. The CDR3 region has the DNA TGTGCCAGCAGCCTCGGCGAAGGAGGTTTGGAAGATACGCAGTATTTT.

Only one count was recorded for this clone. This sequence joins TRBV5-4 and TRBJ2-7; no clear D. V dropped 3 bases and J dropped 0 bases, with 13 bases sitting between them. From germline, CDR1 is SGHNT and CDR2 YYREEE (reference sequence). The CDR3 loop spans 15 amino acids. CDR3 DNA sequence: TGTGCCAGCAGCTCACTCCAACCCCCCTCCTACGAGCAGTACTTC. Protein: CASSSLQPPSYEQYF.

The V gene is TRBV7-2, the J gene TRBJ2-1; 9 positions agree with TRBD2. Trimming cost V 5 bases and J 8 bases; bases outside gene matches: 10. Per the germline V gene, CDR1 is SGHTA and CDR2 is FQGNSA. The length of the CDR3 is 15 residues. CDR3 in amino acids: CASSTPGTSIYEQFF. The CDR3 DNA reads TGTGCCAGCAGCACCCCCGGGACTAGCATCTATGAGCAGTTCTTC.

The V and J genes are TRBV27 and TRBJ1-6; 9 bases match TRBD1. CDR3 length equals 14 residues. Germline values: CDR1 MNHEY, CDR2 SMNVEV (reference sequence). V trimming: 8 bases; J trimming: 9 bases; junction bases outside the gene matches: 8. CDR3 protein: CASWDRAVGSPLHF. DNA for the CDR3: TGTGCCAGCTGGGACAGGGCTGTTGGTTCACCCCTCCACTTT.

The rearrangement joins TRBV5-6 to TRBJ1-2; the match to TRBD1 covers 8 bases. Germline assignment: CDR1 SGHDT and CDR2 YYEEEE. V was clipped by 0 bases and J by 3 bases; unmatched bases: 7. This CDR3 has 16 amino acids. The CDR3 loop reads CASSLARAGGYYGYTF. CDR3 DNA: TGTGCCAGCAGCTTGGCCAGGGCAGGGGGCTACTATGGCTACACCTTC. The whole variable domain, filled in from reference TRBV5-6 and TRBJ1-2, reads DAGVTQSPTHLIKTRGQQVTLRCSPKSGHDTVSWYQQALGQGPQFIFQYYEEEERQRGNFPDRFSGHQFPNYSSELNVNALLLGDSALYLCASSLARAGGYYGYTFGSGTRLTVV.

The genes are TRBV7-2 and TRBJ1-1; 11 nucleotides align to TRBD1. The J segment lost 4 bases and the V segment lost 3 bases, leaving 4 bases of the junction unmatched. The CDR3 runs 15 residues. Germline CDR1 is SGHTA and CDR2 is FQGNSA. CDR3 in DNA: TGTGCCAGCAGCTTCCGGACAGGGGGCCCCACTGAAGCTTTCTTT. Translation gives CASSFRTGGPTEAFF. Supplemented by reference TRBV7-2 and TRBJ1-1, the full variable domain reads GAGVSQSPSNKVTEKGKDVELRCDPISGHTALYWYRQSLGQGLEFLIYFQGNSAPDKSGLPSDRFSAERTGGSVSTLTIQRTQQEDSAVYLCASSFRTGGPTEAFFGQGTRLTVV.

The rearrangement joins TRBV5-8 to TRBJ1-1; 10 nucleotides agree with TRBD1. Germline V gene lookup returns CDR1 SGHTS and CDR2 YDEGEE. V was pared by 4 bases and J by 1 base, with 7 bases of the junction left unmatched. This CDR3 spans 16 amino acids. In nucleotides, the CDR3 is TGTGCCAGCAGCGACCGACAGGGGGCCAAGAACACTGAAGCTTTCTTT. Translated, it gives CASSDRQGAKNTEAFF.

The chain has TRBV2 and TRBJ1-2, with D perhaps matching TRBD1 (6 bases). This CDR3 region has 15 residues. Germline-derived CDR1 and CDR2 are SNHLY and FYNNEI. Trimming removed 4 bases from V and 2 bases from J, with 14 bases in between. The CDR3 nucleotides are TGTGCCAGCAGTGCTTCGGGGGGACACAACTATGGCTACACCTTC. Its protein product is CASSASGGHNYGYTF.

This sequence joins TRBV9 and TRBJ2-7, with 10 bases lining up with TRBD2. Unmatched junction bases numbered 10, after V lost 0 bases and J lost 7 bases. The CDR3 is made up of 16 amino acids. CDR1 SGDLS and CDR2 YYNGEE come from the germline V gene. CDR3 nucleotides: TGTGCCAGCAGCGTAGGGGAGCGGGGGGGTCTTAGAGAGCAGTACTTC. It is translated as CASSVGERGGLREQYF.

The chain carries TRBV6-1 and TRBJ1-2, with a possible D match to TRBD1 (6 bases). V lost 8 bases and J lost 3, with 13 bases in between. The CDR3 has 13 residues. Germline CDR1 and CDR2: MNHNS and SASEGT. The CDR3 here is CASQGRGDYGYTF. Here the CDR3 DNA reads TGTGCCAGCCAGGGGCGGGGGGACTATGGCTACACCTTC.

This chain joins TRBV14 and TRBJ2-5; tentatively, D is TRBD1 or TRBD2 (5 bases each). Trimming took off 4 bases at V and 11 bases at J, with 17 bases between the two ends. Looked up from germline, CDR1 is SGHDN and CDR2 is FVKESK. The CDR3 is 13 amino acids. The CDR3 protein is CASSPQTAWEQYF. The CDR3 DNA follows: TGTGCCAGCAGCCCCCAGACAGCCTGGGAGCAGTACTTC.

The rearrangement uses TRBV7-2 and TRBJ2-1, with 11 bases fitting TRBD1. This CDR3 spans 16 amino acids. Per the germline V gene, CDR1 is SGHTA and CDR2 is FQGNSA. V gave up 5 bases and J gave up 7 bases; unmatched junction bases: 10. The CDR3 spells CASSPGQGASWNEQFF. CDR3 DNA sequence: TGTGCCAGCAGCCCTGGACAGGGGGCATCTTGGAATGAGCAGTTCTTC.

The chain has TRBV7-9 and TRBJ2-2, with D unresolved. The CDR3 is 12 amino acids. V gave up 6 bases and J gave up 5 bases, with 7 bases separating them. In germline, CDR1 is SEHNR, CDR2 FQNEAQ (reference sequence). The CDR3 sequence is CASSWTTGELFF. The CDR3 region has the DNA TGTGCCAGCAGTTGGACGACCGGGGAGCTGTTTTTT.

V gene TRBV27 combines with J gene TRBJ2-2; 11 nucleotides align to TRBD1. J was trimmed by 1 base and V by 1 base; bases with no gene match: 2. The CDR3 contains 17 residues. The germline CDR1 and CDR2 sequences are MNHEY and SMNVEV (reference sequence). The CDR3 DNA reads TGTGCCAGCAGTTTATGGGGACAGGGGGGGAACACCGGGGAGCTGTTTTTT. Its protein is CASSLWGQGGNTGELFF.

The rearrangement uses TRBV20-1 and TRBJ2-7; D gene uncertain. Germline V lookup: CDR1 DFQATT, CDR2 SNEGSKA (reference sequence). The CDR3 extends over 11 amino acids. Trimming stripped 0 bases from V and 4 bases from J, with 4 bases between. The CDR3 DNA reads TGCAGTGCTAGAGATCCTTACGAGCAGTACTTC. This translates into CSARDPYEQYF.

The rearrangement links TRBV7-2 to TRBJ2-7; D gene uncertain. This CDR3 contains 15 residues. Trimming took 3 bases from V and 0 from J, leaving 12 bases between them. Germline-derived CDR1 and CDR2 are SGHTA and FQGNSA. CDR3 DNA: TGTGCCAGCAGCTTGTTCACTACCTCCTCCTACGAGCAGTACTTC. Translated: CASSLFTTSSYEQYF.